The 9 T cell receptor beta chains presented below share a single source sample, sequenced in a study of cytomegalovirus exposure and HLA in healthy donors. Assay: immunoSEQ multiplex PCR; the TCRdb copy retains only in-frame clones and omits some. Counted here are under 80,000 clones, 80% to 90% occurring once; the ten biggest clones make up roughly 1.2%. The material sequenced was PBMCs. These receptors originate from a young woman in good health and CMV-seronegative.

The chain uses TRBV4-2 and TRBJ2-3, with D tentatively TRBD2 (6 bases). This CDR3 is built from 20 residues. Germline lookup yields CDR1 LGHNA and CDR2 YNFKEQ. V dropped 2 bases and J dropped 2 bases, with 26 bases sitting between them. CDR3 nucleotide sequence: TGTGCCAGCAGCCAAACCCTATGGGTTTTAGGGGCGGGGAACACAGATACGCAGTATTTT. Amino acid sequence: CASSQTLWVLGAGNTDTQYF.

The chain combines TRBV7-8 with TRBJ1-2; maybe TRBD1 (6 bases). CDR3 length equals 15 residues. Trimming removed 1 base at V and 7 bases at J, with 16 bases between. The germline V gene encodes CDR1 SGHVS and CDR2 FQNEAQ. CDR3 nucleotides: TGTGCCAGCAGCTTAGGGGACACGATACTCGCTGGCTACACCTTC. This codes for CASSLGDTILAGYTF. Using reference TRBV7-8 and TRBJ1-2 for the parts outside the CDR3, the full variable domain is GAGVSQSPRYKVAKRGQDVALRCDPISGHVSLFWYQQALGQGPEFLTYFQNEAQLDKSGLPSDRFFAERPEGSVSTLKIQRTQQEDSAVYLCASSLGDTILAGYTFGSGTRLTVV.

This sequence joins TRBV12-2 and TRBJ2-3; the D call TRBD2 from the table was never checked on the DNA. TRBV12-2 is deemed a pseudogene. This CDR3 contains 17 residues. DNA for the CDR3: TGTGCAAGTCGCTTAGCGGAGGTCCGGGGTGGTACAGATACGCAGTATTTT. The encoded protein is CASRLAEVRGGTDTQYF.

This clone is a singleton in its sample. The chain employs TRBV19 and TRBJ1-1; maybe TRBD1 (5 bases). This CDR3 is built from 14 residues. V gave up 3 bases and J gave up 5 bases, with 13 bases separating them. Germline CDR1 and CDR2: LNHDA and SQIVND (reference sequence). CDR3: CASSMSGGETEAFF. The DNA of the CDR3 is TGTGCCAGTAGTATGAGCGGGGGTGAGACTGAAGCTTTCTTT.

V and J are TRBV5-4 and TRBJ2-2; D is perhaps TRBD2 (6 bases). This CDR3 is built from 16 residues. Trimming removed 4 bases at V and 1 base at J, with 14 bases between. Per the germline V gene, CDR1 is SGHNT and CDR2 is YYREEE (reference sequence). The CDR3 loop reads CASSLGRRGNTGELFF. In nucleotides, the CDR3 is TGTGCCAGCAGCCTGGGGCGGCGGGGGAACACCGGGGAGCTGTTTTTT.

The chain has TRBV6-1 and TRBJ2-1; 7 nucleotides line up with TRBD2. The CDR3 spans 13 residues. V lost 8 bases to trimming and J lost 3 bases; unmatched junction nucleotides: 4. The germline V gene encodes CDR1 MNHNS and CDR2 SASEGT. Here the CDR3 DNA reads TGTGCCAGCCTCGGACTAGTCTACAATGAGCAGTTCTTC. Translated: CASLGLVYNEQFF.

J is TRBJ2-3 and V is TRBV30, with 8 bases aligning to TRBD2. The V gene end was trimmed by 5 bases and the J gene end by 1 base; junction bases not matched to a gene: 5. There are 14 residues in the CDR3. The V gene's germline CDR1 is GTSNPN and CDR2 SVGIG (reference sequence). CDR3: CAWSSTSGTDTQYF. CDR3 coding DNA: TGTGCCTGGTCCTCGACTAGCGGCACAGATACGCAGTATTTT.

This rearrangement joins TRBV2 to TRBJ1-5; tentatively, D is TRBD1 (5 bases). The CDR3 loop spans 12 amino acids. The V gene lost 6 bases and the J gene lost 9 bases, with 12 bases spanning the gap. Germline V gene data show CDR1 as SNHLY and CDR2 as FYNNEI. The CDR3 region is CASRITQGPQHF. The CDR3 DNA sequence: TGTGCCAGCAGGATTACTCAGGGGCCCCAGCATTTT.

This clone was seen only once. This chain connects TRBV10-1 to TRBJ2-1; D perhaps matches TRBD2 (5 bases). Between the trimmed V and J ends, which lost 0 bases and 8 bases, there was a span of 14 bases. In germline, CDR1 is WNHNN, CDR2 SYGVQD (reference sequence). The CDR3 contains 15 residues. Here the CDR3 DNA reads TGCGCCAGCAGTGAGTCCTCGTGGAGGCCGTATGAGCAGTTCTTC. It yields the protein CASSESSWRPYEQFF.